Below, one TCR beta chain is given with its context. The target antigen is unknown. These data belong to a study of Ad26.COV2.S vaccination and SARS-CoV-2 variants. Study overall: Donor got 5x10^10 or 1x10^11 viral particles of Ad26.COV2.S.

Study conclusions and caveats: Individuals receiving vaccine had higher spike-specific TCR breadth than placebo recipients did.

As for treatment: some 20 received Ad26.COV2.S at low or high dose, single or two shots; 5 received placebo; per-sample allocation not given. Vaccine and placebo recipients were sampled on day 63 after the first injection. The assay was immunoSEQ multiplex PCR, and TCRdb's table has in-frame clones only and misses some. The sample comprises roughly 700,000 clones, 89% of which are singletons, and around 1.5% rests with the top ten. Germline values: CDR1 MGHRA, CDR2 YSYEKL. The CDR3 sequence is 18 residues long. The V end was cut by 0 bases, the J end by 0 bases, with 15 bases between. This clonotype was obtained from a person aged 18-65 years who received the Ad26.COV2.S COVID-19 vaccine or a placebo. The rearrangement links TRBV4-1 to TRBJ1-3, with D perhaps TRBD1 (5 bases). Here the sequenced sample was peripheral blood, taken in a trial of Ad26.COV2.S vaccine versus placebo. The CDR3 DNA is TGCGCCAGCAGCCAAGATATCCCCCCAGGGATCTCTGGAAACACCATATATTTT. Protein product: CASSQDIPPGISGNTIYF.